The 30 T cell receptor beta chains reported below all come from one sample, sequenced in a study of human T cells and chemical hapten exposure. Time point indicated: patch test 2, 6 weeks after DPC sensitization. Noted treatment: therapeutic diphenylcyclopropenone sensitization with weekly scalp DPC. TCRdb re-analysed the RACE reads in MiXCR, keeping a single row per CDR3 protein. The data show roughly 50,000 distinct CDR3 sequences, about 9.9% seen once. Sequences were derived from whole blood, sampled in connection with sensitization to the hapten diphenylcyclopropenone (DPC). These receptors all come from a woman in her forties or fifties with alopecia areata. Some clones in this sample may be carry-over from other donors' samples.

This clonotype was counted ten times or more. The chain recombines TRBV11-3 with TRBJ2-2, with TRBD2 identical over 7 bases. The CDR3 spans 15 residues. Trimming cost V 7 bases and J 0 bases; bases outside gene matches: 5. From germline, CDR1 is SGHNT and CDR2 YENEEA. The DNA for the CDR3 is TGTGCCAGCACCCAAGCGGGGTCGAACACCGGGGAGCTGTTTTTT. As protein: CASTQAGSNTGELFF.

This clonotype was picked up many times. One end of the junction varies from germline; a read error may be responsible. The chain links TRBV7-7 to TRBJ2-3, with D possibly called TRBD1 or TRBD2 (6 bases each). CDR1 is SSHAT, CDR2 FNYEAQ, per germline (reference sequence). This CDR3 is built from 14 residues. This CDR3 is CASSLGGNTDTQYF. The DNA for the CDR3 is TGTGCTAGCAGCTTAGGGGGGAATACAGATACGCAGTATTTT.

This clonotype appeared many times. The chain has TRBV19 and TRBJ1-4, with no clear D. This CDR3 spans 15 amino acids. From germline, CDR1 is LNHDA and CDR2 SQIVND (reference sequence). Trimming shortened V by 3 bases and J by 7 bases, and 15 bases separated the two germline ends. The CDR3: CASSIQGRIAEKLFF. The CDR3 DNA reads TGTGCCAGTAGTATCCAAGGGCGAATAGCTGAAAAACTGTTTTTT.

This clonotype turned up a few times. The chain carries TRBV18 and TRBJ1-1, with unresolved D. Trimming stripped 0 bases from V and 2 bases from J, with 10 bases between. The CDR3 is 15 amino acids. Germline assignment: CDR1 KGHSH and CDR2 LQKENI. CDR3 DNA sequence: TGTGCCAGCTCACCACCGGGCCGGGGAAACACTGAAGCTTTCTTT. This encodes CASSPPGRGNTEAFF. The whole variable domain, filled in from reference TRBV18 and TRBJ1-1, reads NAGVMQNPRHLVRRRGQEARLRCSPMKGHSHVYWYRQLPEEGLKFMVYLQKENIIDESGMPKERFSAEFPKEGPSILRIQQVVRGDSAAYFCASSPPGRGNTEAFFGQGTRLTVV.

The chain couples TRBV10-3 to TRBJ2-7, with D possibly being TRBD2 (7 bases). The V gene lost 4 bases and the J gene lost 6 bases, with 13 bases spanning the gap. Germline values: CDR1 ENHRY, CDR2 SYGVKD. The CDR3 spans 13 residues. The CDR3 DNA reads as TGTGCCATCAGTGTTGCGGGGGCAAGCGAGCAGTACTTC. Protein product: CAISVAGASEQYF.

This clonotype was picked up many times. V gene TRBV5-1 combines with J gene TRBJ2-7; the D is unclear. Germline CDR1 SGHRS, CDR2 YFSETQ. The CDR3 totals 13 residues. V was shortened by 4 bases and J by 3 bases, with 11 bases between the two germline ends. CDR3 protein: CASSATLYYEQYF. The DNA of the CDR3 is TGCGCCAGCAGCGCCACACTGTACTACGAGCAGTACTTC.

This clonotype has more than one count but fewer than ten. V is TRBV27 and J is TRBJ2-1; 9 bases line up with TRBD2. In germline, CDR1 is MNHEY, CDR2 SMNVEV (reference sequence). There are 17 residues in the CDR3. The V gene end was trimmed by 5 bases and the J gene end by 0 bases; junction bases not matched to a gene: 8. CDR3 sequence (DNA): TGTGCCAGCAGTCCTAGGACTAGCGTTAGCTCCTACAATGAGCAGTTCTTC. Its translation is CASSPRTSVSSYNEQFF.

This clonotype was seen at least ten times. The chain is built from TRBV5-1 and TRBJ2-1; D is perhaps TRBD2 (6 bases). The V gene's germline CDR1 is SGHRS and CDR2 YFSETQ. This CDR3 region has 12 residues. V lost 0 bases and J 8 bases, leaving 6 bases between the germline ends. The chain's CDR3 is CASSLGDYEQFF. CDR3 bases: TGCGCCAGCAGCTTGGGGGACTATGAGCAGTTCTTC.

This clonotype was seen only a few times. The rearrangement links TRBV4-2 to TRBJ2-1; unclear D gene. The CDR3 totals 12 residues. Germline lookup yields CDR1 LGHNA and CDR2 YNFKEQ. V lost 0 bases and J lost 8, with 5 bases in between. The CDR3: CASSQETHEQFF. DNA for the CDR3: TGTGCCAGCAGCCAAGAAACCCATGAGCAGTTCTTC.

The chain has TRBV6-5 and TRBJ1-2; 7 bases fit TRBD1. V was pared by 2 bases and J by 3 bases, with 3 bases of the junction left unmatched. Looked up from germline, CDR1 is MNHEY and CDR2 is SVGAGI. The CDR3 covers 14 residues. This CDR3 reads CASSYDREDYGYTF. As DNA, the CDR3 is TGTGCCAGCAGTTACGACAGGGAGGACTATGGCTACACCTTC.

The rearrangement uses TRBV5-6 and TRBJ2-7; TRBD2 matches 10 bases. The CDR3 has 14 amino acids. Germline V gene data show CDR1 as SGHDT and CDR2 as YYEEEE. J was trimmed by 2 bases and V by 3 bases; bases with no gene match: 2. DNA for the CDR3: TGTGCCAGCAGCTCGGGACTAGCGCCCTACGAGCAGTACTTC. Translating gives CASSSGLAPYEQYF.

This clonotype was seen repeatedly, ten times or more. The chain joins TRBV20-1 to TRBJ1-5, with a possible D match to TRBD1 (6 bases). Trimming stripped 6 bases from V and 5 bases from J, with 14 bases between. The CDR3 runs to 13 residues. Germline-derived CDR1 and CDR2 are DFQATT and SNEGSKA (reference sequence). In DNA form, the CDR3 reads TGCAGTGCAACCGGGACATTGGATCAGCCCCAGCATTTT. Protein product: CSATGTLDQPQHF.

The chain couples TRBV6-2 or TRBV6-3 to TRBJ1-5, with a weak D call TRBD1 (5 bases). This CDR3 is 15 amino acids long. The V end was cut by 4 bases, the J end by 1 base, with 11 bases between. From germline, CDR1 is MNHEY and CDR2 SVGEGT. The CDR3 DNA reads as TGTGCCAGCAGTTCCGACAGAAGCAGCAATCAGCCCCAGCATTTT. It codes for CASSSDRSSNQPQHF.

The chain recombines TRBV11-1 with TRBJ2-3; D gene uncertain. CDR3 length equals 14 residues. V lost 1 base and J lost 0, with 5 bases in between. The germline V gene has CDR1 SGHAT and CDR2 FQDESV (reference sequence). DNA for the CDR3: TGTGCCAGCAGCTTAGACGTTAGCACAGATACGCAGTATTTT. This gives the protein CASSLDVSTDTQYF.

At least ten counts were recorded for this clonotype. CDR3 in amino acids: CASSYRLGDEQYF. DNA of the CDR3: TGTGCCAGCAGTTACAGACTGGGGGACGAGCAGTACTTC. V gene TRBV6-5 combines with J gene TRBJ2-7; D possibly matches TRBD1 or TRBD2 (5 bases each). Germline-derived CDR1 and CDR2 are MNHEY and SVGAGI. V lost 2 bases and J 5 bases, leaving 10 bases between the germline ends. CDR3 length: 13 amino acids.

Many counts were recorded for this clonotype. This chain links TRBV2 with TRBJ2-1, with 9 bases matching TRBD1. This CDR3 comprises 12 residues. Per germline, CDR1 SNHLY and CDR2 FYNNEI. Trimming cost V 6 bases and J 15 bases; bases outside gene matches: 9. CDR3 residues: CASRMDRGSGFF. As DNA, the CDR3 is TGTGCCAGCAGGATGGACAGGGGTTCAGGGTTCTTC.

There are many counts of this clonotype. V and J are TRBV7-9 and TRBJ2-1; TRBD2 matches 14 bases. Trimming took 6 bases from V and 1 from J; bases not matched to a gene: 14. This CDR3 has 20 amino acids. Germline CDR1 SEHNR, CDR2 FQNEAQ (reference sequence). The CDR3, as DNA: TGTGCCAGCAGTCATCCCGGACTAGCGGGAGGTCAAATTTCCTACAATGAGCAGTTCTTC. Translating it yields CASSHPGLAGGQISYNEQFF.

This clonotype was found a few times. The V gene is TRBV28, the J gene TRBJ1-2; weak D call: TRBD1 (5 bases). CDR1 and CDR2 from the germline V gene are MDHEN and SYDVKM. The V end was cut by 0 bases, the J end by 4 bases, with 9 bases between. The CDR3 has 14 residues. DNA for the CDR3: TGTGCCAGCAGTTTATGGGGGGGATCCTATGGCTACACCTTC. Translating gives CASSLWGGSYGYTF.

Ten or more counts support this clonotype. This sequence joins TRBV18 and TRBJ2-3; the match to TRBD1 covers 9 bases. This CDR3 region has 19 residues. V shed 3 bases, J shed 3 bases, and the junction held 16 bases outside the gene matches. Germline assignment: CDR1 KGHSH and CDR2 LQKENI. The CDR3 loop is CASSPGLKPGQGYTDTQYF. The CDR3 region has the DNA TGTGCCAGCTCACCGGGTCTTAAGCCGGGACAGGGATATACAGATACGCAGTATTTT.

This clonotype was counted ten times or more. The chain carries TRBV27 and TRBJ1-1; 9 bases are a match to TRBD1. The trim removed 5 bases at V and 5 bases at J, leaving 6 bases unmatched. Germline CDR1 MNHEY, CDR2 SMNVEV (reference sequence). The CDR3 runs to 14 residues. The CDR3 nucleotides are TGTGCCAGCAGTCTACAGGGGGCGAAAACTGAAGCTTTCTTT. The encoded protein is CASSLQGAKTEAFF.

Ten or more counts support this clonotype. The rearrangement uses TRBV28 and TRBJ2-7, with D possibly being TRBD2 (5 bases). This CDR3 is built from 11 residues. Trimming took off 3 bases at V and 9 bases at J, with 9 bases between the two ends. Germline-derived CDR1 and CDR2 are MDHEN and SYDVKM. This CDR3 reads CASSFRGGQYF. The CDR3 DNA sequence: TGTGCCAGCAGTTTTCGGGGTGGGCAGTACTTC.

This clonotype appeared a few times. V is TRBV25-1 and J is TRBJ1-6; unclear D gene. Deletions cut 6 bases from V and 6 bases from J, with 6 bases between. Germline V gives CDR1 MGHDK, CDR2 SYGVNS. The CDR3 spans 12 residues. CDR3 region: CASSAINSPLHF. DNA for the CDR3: TGTGCCAGCAGCGCAATTAATTCACCCCTCCACTTT.

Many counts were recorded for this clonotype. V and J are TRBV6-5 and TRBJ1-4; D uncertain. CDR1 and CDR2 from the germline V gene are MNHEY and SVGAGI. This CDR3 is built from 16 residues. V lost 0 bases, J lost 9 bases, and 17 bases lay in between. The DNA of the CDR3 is TGTGCCAGCAGTTACTCTTGGGATAGTGGTAGTCAAAAACTGTTTTTT. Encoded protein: CASSYSWDSGSQKLFF.

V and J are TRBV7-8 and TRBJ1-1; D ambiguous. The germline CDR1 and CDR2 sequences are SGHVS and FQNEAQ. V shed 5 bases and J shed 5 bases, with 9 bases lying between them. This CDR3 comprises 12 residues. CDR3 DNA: TGTGCCAGCAGCCGGACGCGGACTGAAGCTTTCTTT. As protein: CASSRTRTEAFF.

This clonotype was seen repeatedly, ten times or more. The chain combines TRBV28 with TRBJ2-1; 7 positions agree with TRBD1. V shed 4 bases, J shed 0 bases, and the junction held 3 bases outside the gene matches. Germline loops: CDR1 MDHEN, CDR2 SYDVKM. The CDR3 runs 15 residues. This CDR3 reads CASSSGGSSYNEQFF. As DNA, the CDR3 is TGTGCCAGCAGTTCAGGGGGTAGCTCCTACAATGAGCAGTTCTTC.

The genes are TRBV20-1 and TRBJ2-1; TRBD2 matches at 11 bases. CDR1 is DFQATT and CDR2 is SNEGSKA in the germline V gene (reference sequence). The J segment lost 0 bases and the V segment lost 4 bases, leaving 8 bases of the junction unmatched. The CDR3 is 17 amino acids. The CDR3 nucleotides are TGCAGTGCTAAGGGGACTAGCGGATTTAGCTCCTACAATGAGCAGTTCTTC. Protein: CSAKGTSGFSSYNEQFF.

CDR3 coding DNA: TGTGCCAGCAGTGAAGGACAGGGGGCCCCCTACGAGCAGTACTTC. Its translation is CASSEGQGAPYEQYF. This rearrangement joins TRBV2 to TRBJ2-7; 10 bases match TRBD1. The germline CDR1 and CDR2 sequences are SNHLY and FYNNEI. CDR3 length: 15 amino acids. After removal of 1 base from V and 2 bases from J, the junction contained 2 bases not matched to a gene.

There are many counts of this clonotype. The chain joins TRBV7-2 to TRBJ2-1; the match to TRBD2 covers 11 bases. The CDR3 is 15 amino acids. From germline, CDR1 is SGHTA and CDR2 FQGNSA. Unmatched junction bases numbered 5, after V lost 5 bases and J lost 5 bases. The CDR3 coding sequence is TGTGCCAGCAGCCCTAGCGGGGGGTCGCACAATGAGCAGTTCTTC. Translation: CASSPSGGSHNEQFF. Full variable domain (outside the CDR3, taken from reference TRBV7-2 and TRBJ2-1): GAGVSQSPSNKVTEKGKDVELRCDPISGHTALYWYRQSLGQGLEFLIYFQGNSAPDKSGLPSDRFSAERTGGSVSTLTIQRTQQEDSAVYLCASSPSGGSHNEQFFGPGTRLTVL.

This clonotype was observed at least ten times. CDR3 nucleotides: TGTGCCAGCGCGTCGAGTCGTACTCTCAATTCACCCCTCCACTTT. This codes for CASASSRTLNSPLHF. V is TRBV6-1 and J is TRBJ1-6; D gene ambiguous. CDR1 is MNHNS, CDR2 SASEGT, per germline. The CDR3 is made up of 15 amino acids. Trimming cost V 8 bases and J 7 bases, with 18 bases left between them.

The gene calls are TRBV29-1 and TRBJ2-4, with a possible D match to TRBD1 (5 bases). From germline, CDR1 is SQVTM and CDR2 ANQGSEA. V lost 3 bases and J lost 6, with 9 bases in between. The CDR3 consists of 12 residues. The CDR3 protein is CSVDGQGNIQYF. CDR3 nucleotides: TGCAGCGTTGATGGGCAGGGAAACATTCAGTACTTC.